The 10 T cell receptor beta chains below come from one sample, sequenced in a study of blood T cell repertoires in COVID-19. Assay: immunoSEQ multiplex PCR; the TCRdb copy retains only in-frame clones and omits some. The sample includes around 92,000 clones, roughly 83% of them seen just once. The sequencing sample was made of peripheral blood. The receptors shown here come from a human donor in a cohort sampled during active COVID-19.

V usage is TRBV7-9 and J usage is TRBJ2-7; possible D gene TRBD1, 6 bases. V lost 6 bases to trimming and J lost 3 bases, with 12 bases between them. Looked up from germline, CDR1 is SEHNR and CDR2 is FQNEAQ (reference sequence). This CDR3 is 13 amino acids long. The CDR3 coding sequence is TGTGCCAGCAGACTGGACAGCGTCTACGAGCAGTACTTC. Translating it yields CASRLDSVYEQYF.

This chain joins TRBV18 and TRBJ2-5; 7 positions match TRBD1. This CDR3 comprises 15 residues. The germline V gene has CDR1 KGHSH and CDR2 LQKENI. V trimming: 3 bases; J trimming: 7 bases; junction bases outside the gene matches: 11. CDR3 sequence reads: CASSPKSGTVGTQYF. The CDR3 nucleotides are TGTGCCAGCTCACCGAAATCCGGGACAGTGGGGACCCAGTACTTC.

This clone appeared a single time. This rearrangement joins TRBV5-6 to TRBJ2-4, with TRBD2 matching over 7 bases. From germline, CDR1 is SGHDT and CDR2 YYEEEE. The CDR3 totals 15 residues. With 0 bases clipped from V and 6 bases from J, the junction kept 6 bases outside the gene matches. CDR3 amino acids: CASSLGVWEGNIQYF. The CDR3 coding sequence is TGTGCCAGCAGCTTGGGTGTCTGGGAGGGAAACATTCAGTACTTC.

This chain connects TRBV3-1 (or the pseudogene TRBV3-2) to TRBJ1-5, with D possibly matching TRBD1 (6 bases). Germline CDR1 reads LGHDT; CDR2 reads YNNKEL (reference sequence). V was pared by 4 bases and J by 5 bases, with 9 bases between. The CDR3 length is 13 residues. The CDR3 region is CASSRDNDQPQHF. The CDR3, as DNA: TGTGCCAGCAGCCGGGACAACGATCAGCCCCAGCATTTT.

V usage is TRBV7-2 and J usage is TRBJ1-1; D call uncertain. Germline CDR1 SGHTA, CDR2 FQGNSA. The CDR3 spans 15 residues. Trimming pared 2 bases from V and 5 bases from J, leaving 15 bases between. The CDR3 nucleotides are TGTGCCAGCAGCTTACAGGATCTAGCGAGGACTGAAGCTTTCTTT. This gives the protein CASSLQDLARTEAFF. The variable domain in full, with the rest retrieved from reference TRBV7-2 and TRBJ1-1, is GAGVSQSPSNKVTEKGKDVELRCDPISGHTALYWYRQSLGQGLEFLIYFQGNSAPDKSGLPSDRFSAERTGGSVSTLTIQRTQQEDSAVYLCASSLQDLARTEAFFGQGTRLTVV.

CDR3 coding DNA: TGTGCCAGCAGCCAGATAAGCAGACTCTATGGCTACACCTTC. This gives the protein CASSQISRLYGYTF. The gene calls are TRBV28 and TRBJ1-2; no definite D call. Trimming left V 6 bases short and J 4 bases short, with 15 bases between. This CDR3 spans 14 amino acids. The V gene's germline CDR1 is MDHEN and CDR2 SYDVKM.

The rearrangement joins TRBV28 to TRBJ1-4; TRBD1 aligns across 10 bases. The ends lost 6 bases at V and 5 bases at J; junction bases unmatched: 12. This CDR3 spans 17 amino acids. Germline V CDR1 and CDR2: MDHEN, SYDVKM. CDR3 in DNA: TGTGCCAGCAGCGCCCCGGGACAGGGGCCACTCAATGAAAAACTGTTTTTT. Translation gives CASSAPGQGPLNEKLFF.

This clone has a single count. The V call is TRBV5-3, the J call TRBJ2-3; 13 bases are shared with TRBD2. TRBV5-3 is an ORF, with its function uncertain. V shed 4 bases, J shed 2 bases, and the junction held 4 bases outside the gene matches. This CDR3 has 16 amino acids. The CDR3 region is CARSLTSGGITDTQYF. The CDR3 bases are TGTGCCAGAAGCCTGACTAGCGGGGGGATCACAGATACGCAGTATTTT.

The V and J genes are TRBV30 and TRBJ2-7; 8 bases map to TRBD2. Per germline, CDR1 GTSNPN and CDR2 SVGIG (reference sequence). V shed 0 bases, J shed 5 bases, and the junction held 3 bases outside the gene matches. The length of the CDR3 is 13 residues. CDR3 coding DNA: TGTGCCTGGAGTGTAACTAGCGGCCACGAGCAGTACTTC. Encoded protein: CAWSVTSGHEQYF.

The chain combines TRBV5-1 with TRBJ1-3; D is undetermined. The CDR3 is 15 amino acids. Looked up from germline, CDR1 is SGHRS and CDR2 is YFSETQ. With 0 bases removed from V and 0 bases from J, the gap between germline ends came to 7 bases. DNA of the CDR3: TGCGCCAGCAGCTTGGACAGTTACTCTGGAAACACCATATATTTT. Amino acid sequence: CASSLDSYSGNTIYF.